Each of the 28 T cell receptor beta chains below was sequenced from the same sample in a study of beta chain features in type 1 diabetes. Expressed TCRB transcripts were sequenced because the entire RNA isolate underwent reverse transcription. Only in-frame clones appear in the TCRdb table, and some are missing; sequencing was by immunoSEQ multiplex PCR. The sample records 130,000 or so clones, roughly 10% being singletons. No antigens are known for them. Study-wide results and caveats: Significant though moderate, a shortening of TCRB CDR3s appeared in all four CD4+ subsets of Type 1 diabetes patients.

The sequenced sample was central memory CD4+ T cells from blood. The receptors stem from a man younger than 45 with type 1 diabetes.

The V call is TRBV2, the J call TRBJ1-6; D is perhaps TRBD1 (5 bases). V was clipped by 4 bases and J by 9 bases, with 10 bases between them. CDR3 size: 13 residues. CDR1 is SNHLY, CDR2 FYNNEI, per germline. The DNA of the CDR3 is TGTGCCAGCAGTGCAGGGATGCTTTCACCCCTCCACTTT. As protein: CASSAGMLSPLHF.

This sequence joins TRBV20-1 and TRBJ1-2; a possible D gene is TRBD1 (5 bases). Between the trimmed V and J ends, which lost 6 bases and 5 bases, there was a span of 10 bases. Per germline, CDR1 DFQATT and CDR2 SNEGSKA (reference sequence). The CDR3 loop spans 11 amino acids. The CDR3 loop is CSAGGTYGYTF. The DNA for the CDR3 is TGCAGTGCCGGGGGAACATATGGCTACACCTTC.

V gene TRBV7-8 combines with J gene TRBJ2-7; D might be TRBD1 (6 bases). Germline CDR1 reads SGHVS; CDR2 reads FQNEAQ. The germline V and J ends were trimmed by 1 base and 2 bases, with 21 bases remaining between them. CDR3 size: 18 residues. The CDR3 protein is CASSLEQGQTLGAYEQYF. For the CDR3, the DNA is TGTGCCAGCAGCTTAGAACAAGGACAGACGTTAGGCGCCTACGAGCAGTACTTC. Complete variable domain (other parts from reference TRBV7-8 and TRBJ2-7): GAGVSQSPRYKVAKRGQDVALRCDPISGHVSLFWYQQALGQGPEFLTYFQNEAQLDKSGLPSDRFFAERPEGSVSTLKIQRTQQEDSAVYLCASSLEQGQTLGAYEQYFGPGTRLTVT.

This clone showed up just a few times. V gene TRBV5-4 combines with J gene TRBJ1-2, with TRBD1 as a possible D gene (6 bases). CDR1 and CDR2 from the germline V gene are SGHNT and YYREEE (reference sequence). Trimming took 3 bases from V and 8 from J, leaving 14 bases between them. The CDR3 loop spans 13 amino acids. CDR3 region: CASSSQGPRGYTF. CDR3 coding DNA: TGTGCCAGCAGCTCACAGGGCCCCCGGGGCTACACCTTC.

This sequence joins TRBV10-3 and TRBJ2-1; weak D call: TRBD1 (6 bases). Trimming took 0 bases from V and 9 from J, leaving 15 bases between them. The germline V gene encodes CDR1 ENHRY and CDR2 SYGVKD. This CDR3 is 15 amino acids long. DNA of the CDR3: TGTGCCATCAGTGAGTCGGGGGCCCCTCGGGGTGAGCAGTTCTTC. Translation: CAISESGAPRGEQFF.

The chain employs TRBV4-3 and TRBJ1-4; possibly TRBD1 for D (5 bases). V was trimmed by 0 bases and J by 2 bases, leaving 10 bases between them. The CDR3 has 16 amino acids. From germline, CDR1 is LGHNA and CDR2 YSLEER. CDR3 sequence reads: CASSQDRGNTNEKLFF. The CDR3 coding sequence is TGCGCCAGCAGCCAAGATAGGGGAAATACTAATGAAAAACTGTTTTTT.

This clone was observed a few times. The chain carries TRBV28 and TRBJ2-2, with D unresolved. The CDR3 covers 12 residues. CDR1 is MDHEN, CDR2 SYDVKM, per germline. The ends were cut back, 10 bases at V and 1 base at J, with 7 bases in the middle. The CDR3 loop reads CATTENTGELFF. The CDR3 DNA follows: TGTGCCACCACAGAGAACACCGGGGAGCTGTTTTTT.

This CDR3 reads CASSLMGGGGDIQYF. CDR3 bases: TGTGCCAGCAGCTTAATGGGCGGGGGAGGGGACATTCAGTACTTC. The V call is TRBV7-6, the J call TRBJ2-4, with 7 positions matching TRBD2. CDR3 length: 15 amino acids. V dropped 2 bases and J dropped 8; count of bases not matched to a gene: 9. Germline V lookup: CDR1 SGHVS, CDR2 FNYEAQ.

This clone turned up a few times. This chain joins TRBV28 and TRBJ2-2; D possibly corresponds to TRBD2 (7 bases). Germline loops: CDR1 MDHEN, CDR2 SYDVKM. This CDR3 contains 15 residues. Trimming took off 6 bases at V and 5 bases at J, with 16 bases between the two ends. CDR3 DNA: TGTGCCAGCAGACCGGGGGGCTTGGGAACCGGGGAGCTGTTTTTT. Amino acids: CASRPGGLGTGELFF.

The J gene is TRBJ2-7, the V gene TRBV25-1; 8 positions match TRBD1. Germline CDR1 MGHDK, CDR2 SYGVNS. This CDR3 has 14 amino acids. Germline trimming cut 4 bases from V and 4 bases from J; bases unmatched to any gene: 6. This chain's CDR3 is CASSGQGARYEQYF. DNA for the CDR3: TGTGCCAGCAGTGGGCAGGGGGCGCGTTACGAGCAGTACTTC.

V and J are TRBV5-1 and TRBJ2-7, with TRBD1 matching over 10 bases. V gave up 4 bases and J gave up 3 bases; unmatched junction bases: 10. This CDR3 is 16 amino acids long. Germline V lookup: CDR1 SGHRS, CDR2 YFSETQ. The CDR3 protein is CASSRNPGTGDYEQYF. Written as DNA, the CDR3 is TGCGCCAGCAGCAGGAACCCCGGGACAGGGGACTACGAGCAGTACTTC.

This clone was found many times. The chain carries TRBV7-9 and TRBJ2-3; possibly TRBD2 for D (6 bases). CDR3 size: 13 residues. V was shortened by 5 bases and J by 5 bases, with 11 bases between the two germline ends. Germline V gene lookup returns CDR1 SEHNR and CDR2 FQNEAQ (reference sequence). The CDR3 sequence is CASSPGSLDTQYF. The CDR3 coding sequence is TGTGCCAGCAGCCCCGGGAGCCTAGATACGCAGTATTTT. The full variable domain, completed using reference TRBV7-9 and TRBJ2-3, is DTGVSQNPRHKITKRGQNVTFRCDPISEHNRLYWYRQTLGQGPEFLTYFQNEAQLEKSRLLSDRFSAERPKGSFSTLEIQRTEQGDSAMYLCASSPGSLDTQYFGPGTRLTVL.

In its sample, this clone was seen a few times. The chain is built from TRBV5-1 and TRBJ1-1; D might be TRBD1 (5 bases). The CDR3 loop spans 15 amino acids. The ends were cut back, 7 bases at V and 1 base at J, with 17 bases in the middle. The V gene's germline CDR1 is SGHRS and CDR2 YFSETQ. CDR3 protein: CASRINQGWNTEAFF. The DNA for the CDR3 is TGCGCCAGCCGCATTAACCAGGGCTGGAACACTGAAGCTTTCTTT.

CDR3 in amino acids: CASSQTPLGALYEQYF. For the CDR3, the DNA is TGTGCCAGCTCTCAAACCCCCTTGGGGGCTCTTTACGAGCAGTACTTC. The chain couples TRBV18 to TRBJ2-7; TRBD1 might be the D (6 bases). The CDR3 runs 16 residues. Trimming pared 6 bases from V and 4 bases from J, leaving 22 bases between. Germline V gene sequence: CDR1 KGHSH, CDR2 LQKENI.

A few counts support this clone. This chain links TRBV18 with TRBJ2-1, with D perhaps matching TRBD2 (5 bases). The germline V gene has CDR1 KGHSH and CDR2 LQKENI. The CDR3 totals 14 residues. V lost 0 bases, J lost 7 bases, and 10 bases lay in between. CDR3 nucleotide sequence: TGTGCCAGCTCACCACCGCCTTCGGGGAATGAGCAGTTCTTC. It specifies CASSPPPSGNEQFF.

This chain joins TRBV7-2 and TRBJ1-2; D gene uncertain. The germline V gene encodes CDR1 SGHTA and CDR2 FQGNSA. CDR3 length equals 15 residues. Between the trimmed V and J ends, which lost 7 bases and 2 bases, there was a span of 17 bases. CDR3 nucleotides: TGTGCCAGCACCAAGCGTTTAGGAGAGAACTATGGCTACACCTTC. Amino acids: CASTKRLGENYGYTF.

This clone turned up a few times. The chain carries TRBV5-5 and TRBJ1-6; 7 bases line up with TRBD1. CDR3 length equals 15 residues. Per the germline V gene, CDR1 is SGHKS and CDR2 is YYEKEE (reference sequence). V lost 4 bases to trimming and J lost 7 bases; unmatched junction nucleotides: 8. The CDR3 nucleotides are TGTGCCAGCAGCAACGAGGGGGCTGGAAATTCACCCCTCCACTTT. This gives the protein CASSNEGAGNSPLHF.

In its sample, this clone was seen a few times. This chain links TRBV25-1 with TRBJ1-2; 9 nucleotides line up with TRBD1. CDR3 length: 14 amino acids. V trimming: 5 bases; J trimming: 7 bases; junction bases outside the gene matches: 8. Per germline, CDR1 MGHDK and CDR2 SYGVNS. In DNA form, the CDR3 reads TGTGCCAGCAGTTCAGGGGGGGACAGGGCTGGCTACACCTTC. Translated: CASSSGGDRAGYTF.

The rearrangement uses TRBV5-4 and TRBJ2-7, with D perhaps matching TRBD1 (6 bases). Germline values: CDR1 SGHNT, CDR2 YYREEE (reference sequence). V shed 4 bases and J shed 3 bases, with 23 bases lying between them. CDR3 length: 17 amino acids. The CDR3 here is CASSPSSFNRAGYEQYF. In DNA form, the CDR3 reads TGTGCCAGCAGCCCCTCATCCTTTAACAGGGCAGGCTACGAGCAGTACTTC.

The chain links TRBV28 to TRBJ1-5; D perhaps matches TRBD1 (5 bases). CDR1 is MDHEN and CDR2 is SYDVKM in the germline V gene. This CDR3 region has 12 residues. V dropped 5 bases and J dropped 9 bases, with 11 bases sitting between them. The CDR3 sequence: CASSVRQRPQHF. DNA of the CDR3: TGTGCCAGCAGTGTCCGACAGCGGCCCCAGCATTTT.

This clone was observed a handful of times. The V and J genes are TRBV4-3 and TRBJ2-7, with D perhaps TRBD1 (6 bases). The V end was cut by 1 base, the J end by 3 bases, with 16 bases between. The CDR3 extends over 16 amino acids. In germline, CDR1 is LGHNA, CDR2 YSLEER. The CDR3 sequence is CASSQGGLGAHYEQYF. CDR3 nucleotide sequence: TGCGCCAGCAGCCAAGGGGGGCTGGGTGCTCACTACGAGCAGTACTTC.

The chain links TRBV7-6 to TRBJ2-3; D ambiguous. This CDR3 is built from 12 residues. The V gene lost 5 bases and the J gene lost 5 bases, with 8 bases spanning the gap. Germline V gives CDR1 SGHVS, CDR2 FNYEAQ. The DNA of the CDR3 is TGTGCCAGCAGCCTCCACAGAGATACGCAGTATTTT. Protein: CASSLHRDTQYF.

This rearrangement joins TRBV9 to TRBJ1-3; D not certain. Germline CDR1 reads SGDLS; CDR2 reads YYNGEE. The CDR3 consists of 14 residues. The V and J ends lost 4 bases and 4 bases respectively, with 12 bases between them. CDR3 residues: CASSTAGSGNTIYF. CDR3 coding DNA: TGTGCCAGCAGCACTGCCGGGTCCGGAAACACCATATATTTT. Supplemented by reference TRBV9 and TRBJ1-3, the full variable domain reads DSGVTQTPKHLITATGQRVTLRCSPRSGDLSVYWYQQSLDQGLQFLIQYYNGEERAKGNILERFSAQQFPDLHSELNLSSLELGDSALYFCASSTAGSGNTIYFGEGSWLTVV.

At least ten counts were recorded for this clone. The chain recombines TRBV4-2 with TRBJ2-2; D is uncertain. V was clipped by 3 bases and J by 4 bases, with 9 bases between them. Germline-derived CDR1 and CDR2 are LGHNA and YNFKEQ. This CDR3 comprises 14 residues. The CDR3 here is CASSQARLTGELFF. The CDR3 bases are TGTGCCAGCAGCCAGGCCAGGCTCACCGGGGAGCTGTTTTTT.

The chain joins TRBV4-3 to TRBJ1-2, with 7 bases lining up with TRBD1. This CDR3 has 14 residues. The junction had 2 bases not matched to a gene; V was cut back by 0 bases and J by 4 bases. Germline V CDR1 and CDR2: LGHNA, YSLEER. The CDR3 is CASSQDTGVYGYTF. CDR3 nucleotides: TGCGCCAGCAGCCAAGATACAGGGGTCTATGGCTACACCTTC.

The chain recombines TRBV5-1 with TRBJ2-2; TRBD2 is a possible D gene (5 bases). Germline CDR1 reads SGHRS; CDR2 reads YFSETQ. The germline V and J ends were trimmed by 0 bases and 5 bases, with 11 bases remaining between them. This CDR3 contains 15 residues. CDR3 sequence (DNA): TGCGCCAGCAGCTTGGGGACTTTCGGAACCGGGGAGCTGTTTTTT. Residues: CASSLGTFGTGELFF.

There are a few counts of this clone. The chain has TRBV19 and TRBJ2-4, with 9 nucleotides matching TRBD2. This CDR3 has 14 residues. V lost 7 bases to trimming and J lost 8 bases; unmatched junction nucleotides: 9. CDR1 LNHDA and CDR2 SQIVND come from the germline V gene (reference sequence). The CDR3 nucleotides are TGTGCCAGTACACGCGGGACTAGCTCTGACATTCAGTACTTC. This gives the protein CASTRGTSSDIQYF.

This clone was counted only a few times. Additional DNA sequences in this sample encode the identical CDR3. The CDR3 coding sequence is TGTGCCAGCAGTGAGTTGGGGCGGAGCACAGATACGCAGTATTTT. Its protein product is CASSELGRSTDTQYF. The chain joins TRBV2 to TRBJ2-3; D may be TRBD1 (5 bases). This CDR3 has 15 amino acids. Trimming took 3 bases from V and 0 from J, leaving 10 bases between them. Germline lookup yields CDR1 SNHLY and CDR2 FYNNEI.